This T cell receptor beta chain was documented in a study of blood T cells in healthy people across ages (dated by TCRdb to between 2015 and 2017). As for the study more broadly: In model experiments, template switching captured about one uniquely barcoded TCR beta cDNA molecule for every two T cells. Using deep sequencing normalized with unique cDNA molecular identifiers, the study measured how TCR beta repertoire diversity changes with age. Four age groups were formed from the donors: young (average approximately 16 years), middle-aged (more than 35), aged (roughly 58) and long-lived (more than 75). To avoid experimental bias, donors of different ages were randomly spread across the sequencing lanes. For two donors (one aged 18 to 29 and one aged 80 or older), the study analyzed two additional independent replicas of 1 million unique cDNA reads from the same blood draw. Paper-wide results and their limitations: As age increased, observed TCR beta diversity per million T cells dropped in a roughly linear way, and a significant reduction was already evident by age about 36. Compared with the aged group, the long-lived group had more naive CD4+ T cells, fewer expanded clones and increased TCR diversity, suggesting age selection. Estimates of total diversity based on one million sequenced T cells were regarded as lower bounds and as underestimates. Conclusive comparison of naive and antigen-experienced compartments was prevented by the profiling of bulk unsorted PBMCs. The percentage of naive T cells measured by flow cytometry correlated strongly with observed TCR beta diversity. The CMV infection status of donors was not known, potentially confounding age-related changes in expanded clonotypes.

CDR1 LGHNA and CDR2 YSLEER are derived from the germline V gene. The CDR3 numbers 13 residues from cysteine through phenylalanine. Only the CDR3 part of the read is kept: 39 bases, read in frame from the first base. V is reduced by 1 base and J by 7 bases, leaving a spacing of 11 bases between them. The table lists this clonotype with a few counts. Its antigen remains undetermined. No base quality values were provided; no much bigger clone lies one nucleotide off. The roughly 42 donors, aged about 6 to 95 years, were systemically healthy Caucasian individuals from Russia. Ten milliliters of peripheral blood were drawn from each donor into EDTA-treated Vacutainer tubes. Ficoll-Paque density-gradient centrifugation was used to isolate PBMCs, with at least 7 million obtained per sample. Total RNA, at least 5 micrograms per sample, was extracted from PBMCs with Trizol reagent. For every donor, flow cytometry on a PBMC aliquot measured the percentage of naive CD45RAhigh/CD27high T cells.

Library preparation employed 5' RACE. TCRdb lists the instrument as Illumina HiSeq 2500. A second PCR of roughly 7 to 11 cycles was performed with a sample-barcoded 5' primer and a J-beta primer mix. A unique molecular identifier was introduced onto each TCR beta cDNA molecule by a template-switch 5' adaptor carrying 12 random nucleotides. Each sample yielded at least 3 million CDR3-containing paired-end reads. All of the RNA was converted into first-strand cDNA using the Mint cDNA synthesis kit, with a TRBC-specific oligonucleotide serving as the primer. All cDNA was treated with uracil-DNA glycosylase and then went through a first 18-cycle PCR with the universal primers M1SS and BC2_uni_R. In the authors' own workflow: For normalization, 1 million high-quality reads were randomly selected from each sample, with every read carrying a distinct molecular identifier. Instead of being binned into consensus sequences, reads that shared molecular identifiers were thrown out. CDR3 identification, clonotype clustering and error correction used MiTCR with a Q25 quality threshold and the strictest error-elimination algorithm. A nonparametric unseen species model with Euler transformation was used to estimate lower-bound total TCR beta diversity. TCRdb took the public reads, trimmed them with fastp at Q25, ran MiXCR for clone calling and kept in-frame beta chains. Rows with one shared CDR3 protein collapse into an entry with the most common genes and DNA. It is TCRdb's table, rather than the study itself, that gives the V and J calls and clone size. The sample table lists approximately 830,000 distinct CDR3 sequences, approximately 65% of them with a count of one. Clones ranked in the top ten supply approximately 30% of the sample.

Rearrangement joined TRBV4-3 to TRBJ2-7; the D region is possibly TRBD1 or TRBD2, each matching across 6 bases. This TCR was recovered from a man aged 25-45 years in good health. The sequencing sample was made of blood. The CDR3: CASSQVRGREQYF. The DNA sequence follows: TGCGCCAGCAGCCAAGTCCGGGGGCGGGAGCAGTACTTC.